Shown below are 20 T cell receptor beta chains from a single sample sequenced in a study of shared clonotypes between healthy human individuals. This table comes from immunoSEQ multiplex PCR, and its TCRdb copy is limited to in-frame clones, with some not included. This table has more than 2 million clones, 90% to 97% appearing once. Source material: naive CD4+ T cells sorted from blood. The subset here: CD45RA+ positively selected. These receptors were obtained from a man between 18 and 29 years old in good health.

The chain has TRBV7-9 and TRBJ1-1; weak D call: TRBD1 (6 bases). CDR1 is SEHNR, CDR2 FQNEAQ, per germline (reference sequence). V was trimmed by 5 bases and J by 1 base, leaving 14 bases between them. There are 15 residues in the CDR3. CDR3 nucleotides: TGTGCCAGCAGCAATCCAGGGGCTCCGAACACTGAAGCTTTCTTT. Encoded protein: CASSNPGAPNTEAFF.

V gene TRBV14 combines with J gene TRBJ2-5; 8 bases fit TRBD1. This CDR3 spans 14 amino acids. V trimming: 4 bases; J trimming: 5 bases; junction bases outside the gene matches: 6. CDR1 and CDR2 from the germline V gene are SGHDN and FVKESK. CDR3 nucleotide sequence: TGTGCCAGCAGCCGACAGGGGTTGGGGGAGACCCAGTACTTC. Residues: CASSRQGLGETQYF. Together with reference TRBV14 and TRBJ2-5, the CDR3 gives the full variable domain: EAGVTQFPSHSVIEKGQTVTLRCDPISGHDNLYWYRRVMGKEIKFLLHFVKESKQDESGMPNNRFLAERTGGTYSTLKVQPAELEDSGVYFCASSRQGLGETQYFGPGTRLLVL.

Notes on this clone: At one boundary the junction diverges from the germline segment, which might be a read error. J is TRBJ2-2 and V is TRBV9, with 7 bases aligning to TRBD1. Germline-derived CDR1 and CDR2 are SGDLS and YYNGEE. The CDR3 contains 14 residues. The CDR3 nucleotides read TGTGCCAGCAGCCTGGGGACAGCCACCCGGGAGCTGTTTTTT. As protein: CASSLGTATRELFF.

The chain joins TRBV9 to TRBJ2-3; no clear D. Germline V gene lookup returns CDR1 SGDLS and CDR2 YYNGEE. The V gene lost 3 bases and the J gene lost 1 base, with 9 bases spanning the gap. This CDR3 has 14 amino acids. The CDR3 region is CASSALGGTDTQYF. In DNA, the CDR3 is TGTGCCAGCAGCGCCCTTGGTGGCACAGATACGCAGTATTTT.

This chain connects TRBV30 to TRBJ2-5; 13 nucleotides line up with TRBD2. Germline CDR1 reads GTSNPN; CDR2 reads SVGIG (reference sequence). With 2 bases clipped from V and 5 bases from J, the junction kept 11 bases outside the gene matches. CDR3 size: 17 residues. The CDR3 DNA reads TGTGCCTGGAGTACGACTCGGACTAGCGGGGGTGCGGAGACCCAGTACTTC. Protein: CAWSTTRTSGGAETQYF.

The rearrangement uses TRBV7-9 and TRBJ2-3; D is ambiguous. The CDR3 sequence is 16 residues long. V was pared by 3 bases and J by 1 base, with 14 bases between. The germline CDR1 and CDR2 sequences are SEHNR and FQNEAQ (reference sequence). CDR3 sequence: CASSFRDIAGTDTQYF. The CDR3 DNA sequence: TGTGCCAGCAGCTTCCGTGATATAGCCGGCACAGATACGCAGTATTTT. Looking up the rest from reference TRBV7-9 and TRBJ2-3 gives the full variable domain: DTGVSQNPRHKITKRGQNVTFRCDPISEHNRLYWYRQTLGQGPEFLTYFQNEAQLEKSRLLSDRFSAERPKGSFSTLEIQRTEQGDSAMYLCASSFRDIAGTDTQYFGPGTRLTVL.

V usage is TRBV5-1 and J usage is TRBJ2-7; 11 bases align to TRBD1. Germline V gene data show CDR1 as SGHRS and CDR2 as YFSETQ. CDR3 size: 17 residues. V was pared by 0 bases and J by 4 bases, with 9 bases of the junction left unmatched. In DNA, the CDR3 is TGCGCCAGCAGCTTGGTTCCGGGACAGGGGGTTTTGTACGAGCAGTACTTC. Translating it yields CASSLVPGQGVLYEQYF.

Worth noting for this clone: Other DNA sequences in the same sample also yield this CDR3. The rearrangement uses TRBV19 and TRBJ2-7; D perhaps matches TRBD2 (6 bases). Germline V gene data show CDR1 as LNHDA and CDR2 as SQIVND (reference sequence). V lost 5 bases and J lost 3, with 8 bases in between. The CDR3 loop spans 12 amino acids. The CDR3: CASSPGLYEQYF. The CDR3 DNA reads as TGTGCCAGTAGTCCGGGACTCTACGAGCAGTACTTC.

This chain joins TRBV6-1 and TRBJ2-7, with a weak D call TRBD2 (6 bases). The CDR3 consists of 14 residues. The germline CDR1 and CDR2 sequences are MNHNS and SASEGT. The V and J ends lost 4 bases and 3 bases respectively, with 13 bases between them. This CDR3 is CASSATGLVYEQYF. The CDR3 DNA follows: TGTGCCAGCAGTGCCACGGGACTGGTCTACGAGCAGTACTTC.

The chain joins TRBV19 to TRBJ2-4; D tentatively reads TRBD1 or TRBD2 (5 bases each). The CDR3 is 17 residues long. Germline-derived CDR1 and CDR2 are LNHDA and SQIVND (reference sequence). V was cut by 4 bases and J by 0 bases, with 16 bases left in between. DNA for the CDR3: TGTGCCAGTAGTACCCCCGGGGCCCCCCTAGCCAAAAACATTCAGTACTTC. Translating gives CASSTPGAPLAKNIQYF.

Notes on this clone: Other DNA sequences in this specimen translate into the identical CDR3. The V gene is TRBV7-8, the J gene TRBJ1-1; no definite D call. The CDR3 is 13 amino acids. V shed 5 bases and J shed 2 bases, with 9 bases lying between them. The germline gives CDR1 SGHVS, CDR2 FQNEAQ. The CDR3 nucleotides read TGTGCCAGCAGCCTGGCAGGTAACACTGAAGCTTTCTTT. This translates into CASSLAGNTEAFF. The entire variable domain, with the rest obtained from reference TRBV7-8 and TRBJ1-1, is as follows: GAGVSQSPRYKVAKRGQDVALRCDPISGHVSLFWYQQALGQGPEFLTYFQNEAQLDKSGLPSDRFFAERPEGSVSTLKIQRTQQEDSAVYLCASSLAGNTEAFFGQGTRLTVV.

This chain uses TRBV6-5 with TRBJ1-2; TRBD1 matches 9 bases. The CDR3 is 13 residues long. The junction had 4 bases not matched to a gene; V was cut back by 7 bases and J by 4 bases. Looked up from germline, CDR1 is MNHEY and CDR2 is SVGAGI. Written as DNA, the CDR3 is TGTGCCAGCACCACGGGACAGGGCTATGGCTACACCTTC. Encoded protein: CASTTGQGYGYTF.

The chain recombines TRBV6-1 with TRBJ2-3; a possible D gene is TRBD2 (6 bases). V shed 7 bases and J shed 6 bases, with 14 bases lying between them. Germline V gene sequence: CDR1 MNHNS, CDR2 SASEGT. This CDR3 spans 13 amino acids. The CDR3 DNA reads TGTGCCAGCAAGGGAGGTGGGGAGGATACGCAGTATTTT. It encodes CASKGGGEDTQYF.

The chain has TRBV7-2 and TRBJ2-7, with D perhaps given as TRBD1 or TRBD2 (5 bases each). Germline V CDR1 and CDR2: SGHTA, FQGNSA. The CDR3 spans 17 residues. The ends were cut back, 5 bases at V and 2 bases at J, with 22 bases in the middle. The CDR3 nucleotides read TGTGCCAGCAGCCCAGTGGGGTGGGGGACCCTTGCCTACGAGCAGTACTTC. Its protein is CASSPVGWGTLAYEQYF.

This chain uses TRBV15 with TRBJ1-2; D is ambiguous. This CDR3 has 14 amino acids. The V and J ends lost 0 bases and 4 bases respectively, with 9 bases between them. Germline V gene data show CDR1 as LNHNV and CDR2 as YYDKDF (reference sequence). The CDR3 nucleotides read TGTGCCACCAGCAGAGAGAGTATTGGCTATGGCTACACCTTC. Its protein is CATSRESIGYGYTF.

This sequence joins TRBV7-8 and TRBJ1-3; D gene uncertain. This CDR3 has 16 amino acids. Germline CDR1 is SGHVS and CDR2 is FQNEAQ. V lost 1 base and J lost 0, with 10 bases in between. This chain's CDR3 is CASSLVGTFSGNTIYF. The DNA of the CDR3 is TGTGCCAGCAGCTTAGTTGGCACCTTCTCTGGAAACACCATATATTTT.

This chain uses TRBV2 with TRBJ2-3; D is unresolved. The CDR3 sequence is 14 residues long. The germline V gene encodes CDR1 SNHLY and CDR2 FYNNEI. V gave up 6 bases and J gave up 2 bases, with 12 bases separating them. DNA of the CDR3: TGTGCCAGCAGGGTCGGCCGGACCACAGATACGCAGTATTTT. Translated, it gives CASRVGRTTDTQYF.

The chain has TRBV19 and TRBJ1-4, with D tentatively TRBD1 (6 bases). The germline gives CDR1 LNHDA, CDR2 SQIVND (reference sequence). Between the trimmed V and J ends, which lost 5 bases and 8 bases, there was a span of 18 bases. This CDR3 region has 15 residues. The CDR3 protein is CASSLLRGRKEKLFF. CDR3 in DNA: TGTGCCAGTAGTCTTCTTCGGGGGCGAAAGGAAAAACTGTTTTTT.

The gene calls are TRBV28 and TRBJ2-1; maybe TRBD1 (5 bases). CDR3 size: 14 residues. Trimming took off 2 bases at V and 14 bases at J, with 19 bases between the two ends. CDR1 is MDHEN and CDR2 is SYDVKM in the germline V gene. The CDR3 is CASSLDGAPMVEFF. The CDR3 DNA reads TGTGCCAGCAGTTTAGATGGGGCCCCGATGGTGGAGTTCTTC.

Written as DNA, the CDR3 is TGCGCCAGCAGCTTGAGGGGCGACCGCACAGATACGCAGTATTTT. This gives the protein CASSLRGDRTDTQYF. The rearrangement uses TRBV5-1 and TRBJ2-3; the D gene is possibly TRBD1 (5 bases). The V end lost 1 base, the J end lost 1 base, and 10 bases lay between the germline ends. The CDR3 is 15 residues long. CDR1 SGHRS and CDR2 YFSETQ come from the germline V gene.